The sequence of this T cell receptor beta chain was determined in a study of T cell responses to AZD1222 COVID-19 vaccine. CDR3 size: 11 residues. The ends were cut back, 4 bases at V and 4 bases at J, with 4 bases in the middle. CDR1 and CDR2 (germline): LNHDA, SQIVND (reference sequence). Libraries were prepared by immunoSEQ multiplex PCR; TCRdb keeps only in-frame clonotypes and omits some of them. The sample lists about 180,000 clones; around nine tenths were seen once. Concerning this clone itself: Its antigen is currently unknown.

Whole-study results and caveats: Unmutated variant regions are reportedly the target of nearly half of TCRs that are spike-specific. At study baseline, merely five or six AZD1222 recipients were seropositive.

The chain is built from TRBV19 and TRBJ1-1; unclear D gene. The clonotype originates from an adult in good health. The sample consisted of peripheral blood, taken on day 0 of AZD1222 vaccination. The CDR3 coding sequence is TGTGCCAGTAGTACAGTCACTGAAGCTTTCTTT. Amino acid sequence: CASSTVTEAFF.